One and the same sample provided the 27 T cell receptor beta chains below, sequenced in a study of T cell repertoires in cytomegalovirus infection. No cognate antigen is known for these TCRs. MiXCR, run by TCRdb on the reads, gives a single entry per CDR3 protein. In the table there are around 100,000 distinct CDR3 sequences, around 31% of which are singletons. The material was CD8+ T cells from cultured PBMCs, obtained from culture after CMV antigen stimulation. These receptors all come from a human donor in good health (CMV status not recorded). Some clones in this sample may be carry-over from other donors' samples.

The chain uses TRBV7-9 and TRBJ1-4; D might be TRBD1 (5 bases). Germline V gene sequence: CDR1 SEHNR, CDR2 FQNEAQ (reference sequence). CDR3 length: 13 amino acids. The V end lost 4 bases, the J end lost 6 bases, and 9 bases lay between the germline ends. CDR3 nucleotide sequence: TGTGCCAGCAGCTCAGGGATGGATGAAAAACTGTTTTTT. Encoded protein: CASSSGMDEKLFF.

The chain uses TRBV24-1 and TRBJ2-1, with D maybe TRBD1 (5 bases). The ends were cut back, 4 bases at V and 6 bases at J, with 15 bases in the middle. The CDR3 covers 15 residues. Germline V gene data show CDR1 as KGHDR and CDR2 as SFDVKD. The CDR3 nucleotides are TGTGCCACCAGTGAATCCGGCAGGGCGGCCAATGAGCAGTTCTTC. Protein sequence: CATSESGRAANEQFF.

With regard to this clonotype: A clone one base away is much larger, so this may be a read error. The chain couples TRBV7-2 to TRBJ2-2, with 9 bases matching TRBD1. Germline V gene lookup returns CDR1 SGHTA and CDR2 FQGNSA. The CDR3 covers 15 residues. The trim removed 2 bases at V and 7 bases at J, leaving 5 bases unmatched. CDR3 sequence reads: CASSLRTGVYGELFF. Here the CDR3 DNA reads TGTGCCAGCAGCTTAAGGACAGGGGTATACGGGGAGCTGTTTTTT.

V usage is TRBV4-2 and J usage is TRBJ2-5; perhaps TRBD1 as D (6 bases). The CDR3 is 15 amino acids. Germline V lookup: CDR1 LGHNA, CDR2 YNFKEQ. Trimming removed 0 bases at V and 10 bases at J, with 18 bases between. CDR3 region: CASSQDWGQGWDQYF. CDR3 bases: TGTGCCAGCAGCCAAGATTGGGGGCAGGGCTGGGACCAGTACTTC.

This chain links TRBV6-6 with TRBJ2-7; D uncertain. CDR3 length: 14 residues. CDR1 and CDR2 from the germline V gene are MNHNY and SVGAGI (reference sequence). Trimming stripped 0 bases from V and 3 bases from J, with 9 bases between. The CDR3 nucleotides are TGTGCCAGCAGTTACTCGGGCAGGTACTACGAGCAGTACTTC. Translated, it gives CASSYSGRYYEQYF.

The chain has TRBV5-6 and TRBJ1-1, with 7 positions matching TRBD1. After removal of 0 bases from V and 8 bases from J, the junction contained 10 bases not matched to a gene. The CDR3 is 15 residues long. Germline CDR1 and CDR2: SGHDT and YYEEEE. CDR3 DNA: TGTGCCAGCAGCTTGGGGACAGGATCTAACCAGGAAGCTTTCTTT. It yields the protein CASSLGTGSNQEAFF.

This clonotype was observed many times. The chain is built from TRBV7-2 and TRBJ2-7, with TRBD1 matching over 9 bases. The germline gives CDR1 SGHTA, CDR2 FQGNSA. The CDR3 has 15 amino acids. V lost 3 bases to trimming and J lost 3 bases; unmatched junction nucleotides: 6. CDR3 bases: TGTGCCAGCAGCTTGACCGGGACAGGGAACTACGAGCAGTACTTC. The encoded protein is CASSLTGTGNYEQYF.

There are a few counts of this clonotype. This sequence joins TRBV4-3 and TRBJ2-7, with TRBD1 as a possible D gene (6 bases). V lost 2 bases and J lost 3, with 14 bases in between. The CDR3 length is 15 residues. Looked up from germline, CDR1 is LGHNA and CDR2 is YSLEER. The DNA of the CDR3 is TGCGCCAGCAGCCAAAATACAGGGTATCGCTACGAGCAGTACTTC. Amino acids: CASSQNTGYRYEQYF.

This clonotype has more than one count but fewer than ten. V gene TRBV6-1 combines with J gene TRBJ2-1, with D possibly being TRBD1 (6 bases). V gave up 6 bases and J gave up 0 bases, with 12 bases separating them. Germline CDR1 is MNHNS and CDR2 is SASEGT. This CDR3 spans 15 amino acids. For the CDR3, the DNA is TGTGCCAGCAGAATCAGGGGTGACTCCTACAATGAGCAGTTCTTC. This codes for CASRIRGDSYNEQFF.

V is TRBV4-1 and J is TRBJ1-1, with D perhaps TRBD1 (6 bases). The CDR3 is 15 residues long. Germline loops: CDR1 MGHRA, CDR2 YSYEKL. The V and J ends lost 1 base and 1 base respectively, with 10 bases between them. The CDR3 region is CASSQVEGGNTEAFF. Written as DNA, the CDR3 is TGCGCCAGCAGCCAAGTCGAGGGGGGGAACACTGAAGCTTTCTTT.

The chain combines TRBV7-2 with TRBJ2-1; D is possibly TRBD2 (6 bases). The V gene's germline CDR1 is SGHTA and CDR2 FQGNSA. Trimming took 7 bases from V and 7 from J, leaving 14 bases between them. This CDR3 region has 13 residues. This CDR3 reads CASTLSEGNEQFF. As DNA, the CDR3 is TGTGCCAGCACCCTATCGGAGGGGAATGAGCAGTTCTTC.

This clonotype occurred a few times. The CDR3 loop reads CASSLGQGQFFEQYF. The CDR3 nucleotides are TGTGCCAGCAGTCTAGGACAGGGCCAATTTTTCGAGCAGTACTTC. This chain links TRBV6-5 with TRBJ2-7; 8 bases are shared with TRBD1. This CDR3 contains 15 residues. Trimming cost V 5 bases and J 6 bases; bases outside gene matches: 12. Germline assignment: CDR1 MNHEY and CDR2 SVGAGI.

This chain links TRBV27 with TRBJ2-3; TRBD2 agrees at 12 bases. The V gene's germline CDR1 is MNHEY and CDR2 SMNVEV (reference sequence). V lost 8 bases, J lost 2 bases, and 8 bases stayed unmatched. The CDR3 has 16 amino acids. The CDR3 nucleotides are TGTGCCAGCTGGGGCCTAGCGGGGGGGATCACAGATACGCAGTATTTT. Its translation: CASWGLAGGITDTQYF.

The chain is built from TRBV7-2 and TRBJ2-5; D is perhaps TRBD2 (6 bases). V shed 10 bases and J shed 7 bases, with 13 bases lying between them. The CDR3 consists of 11 residues. The germline gives CDR1 SGHTA, CDR2 FQGNSA. The DNA of the CDR3 is TGTGCCACCGAAGAGGGAGGGACCCAGTACTTC. This translates into CATEEGGTQYF.

This clonotype was detected a few times. The chain uses TRBV7-2 and TRBJ2-2; D is undetermined. The CDR3 has 11 amino acids. The germline gives CDR1 SGHTA, CDR2 FQGNSA. Deletions cut 5 bases from V and 6 bases from J, with 4 bases between. The CDR3: CASSPPGELFF. The DNA of the CDR3 is TGTGCCAGCAGCCCCCCCGGGGAGCTGTTTTTT.

This clonotype was seen more than once but under ten times. The rearrangement links TRBV7-6 to TRBJ1-6, with 9 bases matching TRBD1. The V segment lost 2 bases and the J segment 8 bases; nucleotides outside the gene matches: 10. Per germline, CDR1 SGHVS and CDR2 FNYEAQ. The length of the CDR3 is 17 residues. The CDR3: CASSLSAETGGHSPLHF. The DNA for the CDR3 is TGTGCCAGCAGCTTATCGGCCGAGACAGGGGGTCATTCACCCCTCCACTTT.

There are a few counts of this clonotype. The chain couples TRBV4-1 to TRBJ2-5; 7 bases match TRBD2. With V trimmed by 3 bases and J by 0 bases, 10 bases remained unmatched. CDR1 MGHRA and CDR2 YSYEKL come from the germline V gene. This CDR3 is built from 17 residues. The CDR3 protein is CASSHLSRGRDQETQYF. In DNA, the CDR3 is TGCGCCAGCAGCCACCTTTCGCGGGGGAGAGACCAAGAGACCCAGTACTTC.

CDR3 residues: CASSLRGGPNGYTF. In DNA form, the CDR3 reads TGTGCCAGCAGTTTGAGAGGCGGACCCAATGGCTACACCTTC. This chain uses TRBV12-3 or TRBV12-4 with TRBJ1-2, with no clear D. Trimming shortened V by 3 bases and J by 6 bases, and 14 bases separated the two germline ends. This CDR3 region has 14 residues.

The V gene is TRBV7-6, the J gene TRBJ2-2, with TRBD2 matching 7 bases. The V segment lost 2 bases and the J segment 4 bases; nucleotides outside the gene matches: 1. Germline V gene sequence: CDR1 SGHVS, CDR2 FNYEAQ. This CDR3 has 14 amino acids. DNA of the CDR3: TGTGCCAGCAGCTTACCGGGAGGCACCGGGGAGCTGTTTTTT. Protein: CASSLPGGTGELFF.

This clonotype occurred many times. The CDR3, as DNA: TGTGCCAGCAGCTTACAGTGGGCAGGCTATAATGAAAAACTGTTTTTT. Protein sequence: CASSLQWAGYNEKLFF. The chain has TRBV7-2 and TRBJ1-4; D not resolved. CDR1 SGHTA and CDR2 FQGNSA come from the germline V gene. V was shortened by 2 bases and J by 4 bases, with 14 bases between the two germline ends. This CDR3 has 16 amino acids.

This chain joins TRBV4-1 and TRBJ1-2, with D uncertain. Germline V gene lookup returns CDR1 MGHRA and CDR2 YSYEKL. Trimming left V 0 bases short and J 1 base short, with 15 bases between. CDR3 length equals 17 residues. CDR3 amino acids: CASSQDVDGYFNYGYTF. The CDR3 DNA is TGCGCCAGCAGCCAAGATGTGGACGGCTACTTTAACTATGGCTACACCTTC.

The chain carries TRBV19 and TRBJ2-2; a weak D match, TRBD2 (5 bases). The germline V gene has CDR1 LNHDA and CDR2 SQIVND (reference sequence). The CDR3 runs to 15 residues. The V end lost 10 bases, the J end lost 7 bases, and 22 bases lay between the germline ends. As DNA, the CDR3 is TGTGCCACCAAACTAGGGTGGCGCGAAAGCGGGGAGCTGTTTTTT. Protein sequence: CATKLGWRESGELFF.

The chain links TRBV7-9 to TRBJ2-7; 8 nucleotides match TRBD1. CDR3 length: 18 residues. In germline, CDR1 is SEHNR, CDR2 FQNEAQ (reference sequence). With 2 bases clipped from V and 0 bases from J, the junction kept 12 bases outside the gene matches. The CDR3 region is CASSLWWGGTGASYEQYF. The CDR3 bases are TGTGCCAGCAGCTTATGGTGGGGCGGGACAGGTGCCTCCTACGAGCAGTACTTC.

This clonotype was observed a handful of times. This chain joins TRBV7-2 and TRBJ2-1; 10 bases fit TRBD2. CDR1 is SGHTA, CDR2 FQGNSA, per germline. Trimming took 5 bases from V and 7 from J; bases not matched to a gene: 11. This CDR3 is built from 16 residues. For the CDR3, the DNA is TGTGCCAGCAGCCGCCCTGTGCTAGCGGGGGTGAATGAGCAGTTCTTC. It is translated as CASSRPVLAGVNEQFF.

The chain recombines TRBV7-6 with TRBJ1-2; 9 bases fit TRBD1. Germline values: CDR1 SGHVS, CDR2 FNYEAQ. The ends lost 4 bases at V and 6 bases at J; junction bases unmatched: 3. The CDR3 is made up of 13 amino acids. CDR3 sequence: CASSSQGADGYTF. DNA for the CDR3: TGTGCCAGCAGCTCACAGGGGGCTGATGGCTACACCTTC. Full variable domain (outside the CDR3, taken from reference TRBV7-6 and TRBJ1-2): GAGVSQSPRYKVTKRGQDVALRCDPISGHVSLYWYRQALGQGPEFLTYFNYEAQQDKSGLPNDRFSAERPEGSISTLTIQRTEQRDSAMYRCASSSQGADGYTFGSGTRLTVV.

The chain employs TRBV7-9 and TRBJ1-6, with 7 bases lining up with TRBD1. Germline V gives CDR1 SEHNR, CDR2 FQNEAQ (reference sequence). V shed 5 bases, J shed 5 bases, and the junction held 6 bases outside the gene matches. The CDR3 has 15 amino acids. The CDR3 region has the DNA TGTGCCAGCAGCCCCCACGGACAGGATAATTCACCCCTCCACTTT. Translation gives CASSPHGQDNSPLHF.

The chain has TRBV11-2 and TRBJ2-2, with TRBD1 as a possible D gene (5 bases). This CDR3 is 14 amino acids long. Germline V gene lookup returns CDR1 SGHAT and CDR2 FQNNGV. Trimming cost V 10 bases and J 7 bases, with 19 bases left between them. The CDR3 nucleotides read TGTGCCACCCAAATCACAAGACAGTTCGGGGAGCTGTTTTTT. Encoded protein: CATQITRQFGELFF.